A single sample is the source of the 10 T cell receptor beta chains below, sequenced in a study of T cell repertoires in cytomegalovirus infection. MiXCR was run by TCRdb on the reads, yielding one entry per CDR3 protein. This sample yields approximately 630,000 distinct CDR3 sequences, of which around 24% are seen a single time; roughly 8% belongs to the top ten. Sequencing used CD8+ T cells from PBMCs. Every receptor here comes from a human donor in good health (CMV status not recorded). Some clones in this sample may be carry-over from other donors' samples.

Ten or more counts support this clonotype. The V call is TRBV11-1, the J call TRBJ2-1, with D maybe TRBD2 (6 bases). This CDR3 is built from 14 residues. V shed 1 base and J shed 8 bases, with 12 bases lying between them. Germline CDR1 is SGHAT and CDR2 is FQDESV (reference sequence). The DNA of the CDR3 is TGTGCCAGCAGCTTAGGCTGGGGGGACGATGAGCAGTTCTTC. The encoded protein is CASSLGWGDDEQFF.

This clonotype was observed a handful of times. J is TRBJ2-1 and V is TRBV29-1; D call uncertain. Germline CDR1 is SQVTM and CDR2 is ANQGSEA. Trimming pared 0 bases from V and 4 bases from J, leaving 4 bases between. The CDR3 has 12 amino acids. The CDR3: CSVEERYNEQFF. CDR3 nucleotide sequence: TGCAGCGTTGAAGAACGTTACAATGAGCAGTTCTTC.

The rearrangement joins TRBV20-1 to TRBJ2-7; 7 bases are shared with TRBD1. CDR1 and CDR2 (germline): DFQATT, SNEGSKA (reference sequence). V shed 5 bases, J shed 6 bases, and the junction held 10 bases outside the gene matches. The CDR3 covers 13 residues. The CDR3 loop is CSAYPSDRTEQYV. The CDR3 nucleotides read TGCAGTGCTTACCCCTCGGACAGGACCGAGCAGTACGTC.

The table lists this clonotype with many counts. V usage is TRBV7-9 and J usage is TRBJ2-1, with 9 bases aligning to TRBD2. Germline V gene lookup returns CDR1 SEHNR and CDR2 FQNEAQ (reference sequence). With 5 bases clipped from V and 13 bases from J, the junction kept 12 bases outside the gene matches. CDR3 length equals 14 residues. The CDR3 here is CASSPPGGGAGQFF. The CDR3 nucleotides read TGTGCCAGCAGCCCGCCGGGCGGGGGGGCTGGACAGTTCTTC.

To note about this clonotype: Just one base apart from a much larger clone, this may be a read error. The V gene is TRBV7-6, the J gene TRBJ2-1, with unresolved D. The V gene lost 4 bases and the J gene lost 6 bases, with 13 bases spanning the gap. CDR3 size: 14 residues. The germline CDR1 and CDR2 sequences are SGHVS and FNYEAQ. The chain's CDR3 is CASSSAGRLNEQFF. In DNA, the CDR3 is TGTGCCAGCAGCTCAGCCGGACGGCTCAATGAGCAGTTCTTC. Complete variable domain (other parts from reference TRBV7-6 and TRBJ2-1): GAGVSQSPRYKVTKRGQDVALRCDPISGHVSLYWYRQALGQGPEFLTYFNYEAQQDKSGLPNDRFSAERPEGSISTLTIQRTEQRDSAMYRCASSSAGRLNEQFFGPGTRLTVL.

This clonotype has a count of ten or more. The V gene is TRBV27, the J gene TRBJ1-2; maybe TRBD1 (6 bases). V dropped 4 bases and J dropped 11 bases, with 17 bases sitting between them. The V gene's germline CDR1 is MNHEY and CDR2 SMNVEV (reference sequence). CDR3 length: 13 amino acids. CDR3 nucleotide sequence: TGTGCCAGCAGTTGGGGACACTCCGCGGGATACACCTTC. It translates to CASSWGHSAGYTF.

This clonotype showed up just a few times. The CDR3 bases are TGCAGCTACCAGACAGGGGACACAGATACGCAGTATTTT. Its protein is CSYQTGDTDTQYF. The chain carries TRBV29-1 and TRBJ2-3; 8 bases line up with TRBD1. Germline V gene sequence: CDR1 SQVTM, CDR2 ANQGSEA. This CDR3 has 13 amino acids. The J segment lost 2 bases and the V segment lost 8 bases, leaving 6 bases of the junction unmatched.

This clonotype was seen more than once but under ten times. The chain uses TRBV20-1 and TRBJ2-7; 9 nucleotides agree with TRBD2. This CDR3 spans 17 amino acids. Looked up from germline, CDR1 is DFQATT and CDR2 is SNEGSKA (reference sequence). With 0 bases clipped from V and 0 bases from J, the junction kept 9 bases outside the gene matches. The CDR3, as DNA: TGCAGTGCTAGAGATTGGGCTAGCGGGGACAGCTCCTACGAGCAGTACTTC. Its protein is CSARDWASGDSSYEQYF.

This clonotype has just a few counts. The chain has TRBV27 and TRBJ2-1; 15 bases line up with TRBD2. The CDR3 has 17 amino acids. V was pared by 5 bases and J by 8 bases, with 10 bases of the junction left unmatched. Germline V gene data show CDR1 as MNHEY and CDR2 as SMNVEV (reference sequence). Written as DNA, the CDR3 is TGTGCCAGCAGTCTCGGACTAGCGGGGGGGCCCAACGATGAGCAGTTCTTC. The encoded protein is CASSLGLAGGPNDEQFF.

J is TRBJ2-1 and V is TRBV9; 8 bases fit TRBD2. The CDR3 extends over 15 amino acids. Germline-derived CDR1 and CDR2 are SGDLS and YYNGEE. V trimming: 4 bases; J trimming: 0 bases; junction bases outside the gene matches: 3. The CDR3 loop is CASSRRGDSYNEQFF. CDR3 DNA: TGTGCCAGCAGCCGGCGGGGGGACTCCTACAATGAGCAGTTCTTC.